What follows are 28 T cell receptor beta chains derived from one specimen sequenced in a study of CD8+CD57+ T cells in acquired aplastic anemia. Previously, flow cytometry had revealed CD8+CD57+ cell expansion in the patients chosen for sequencing. Profiling that covered TCR beta VDJ and CDR3 relied on genomic DNA as its template. In TCRdb, the reads were re-called with MiXCR into one record per CDR3 protein. The repertoire consists of more than 70,000 distinct CDR3 sequences, with about 70% occurring once and the leading ten covering more than 80%. Sequencing was performed on sorted CD4+, CD8+, or CD8+CD57+ T cells (not recorded which) from PBMCs. These receptors were collected from a human donor with aplastic anemia.

The J gene is TRBJ1-3, the V gene TRBV7-3; D remains ambiguous. Germline CDR1 SGHTA, CDR2 FQGTGA. There are 12 residues in the CDR3. V lost 1 base and J lost 9, with 7 bases in between. The CDR3 here is CASSLIAGTIYF. The CDR3 nucleotides read TGTGCCAGCAGCTTAATCGCAGGCACCATATATTTT.

The rearrangement joins TRBV7-2 to TRBJ1-2; TRBD1 is a possible D gene (6 bases). The CDR3 totals 14 residues. Germline-derived CDR1 and CDR2 are SGHTA and FQGNSA. Trimming pared 0 bases from V and 6 bases from J, leaving 11 bases between. The CDR3 DNA sequence: TGTGCCAGCAGCTTAGCGCGGCAGGGGAATGGCTACACCTTC. Amino acid sequence: CASSLARQGNGYTF.

The V gene is TRBV19, the J gene TRBJ2-3; D is unresolved. The CDR3 extends over 12 amino acids. Trimming took off 3 bases at V and 6 bases at J, with 7 bases between the two ends. CDR1 is LNHDA and CDR2 is SQIVND in the germline V gene (reference sequence). The CDR3 coding sequence is TGTGCCAGTAGTATGTTTGGGGATACGCAGTATTTT. Its translation: CASSMFGDTQYF.

The CDR3 DNA is TGTGCCAGCAGCTTGGGCGCGGGCGTAGCTGACGATGAGCAGTTCTTC. The encoded protein is CASSLGAGVADDEQFF. J is TRBJ2-1 and V is TRBV5-4, with D possibly being TRBD2 (5 bases). Germline V CDR1 and CDR2: SGHNT, YYREEE (reference sequence). V was clipped by 0 bases and J by 8 bases, with 18 bases between them. This CDR3 is 16 amino acids long.

The chain uses TRBV2 and TRBJ2-5; D is undetermined. V was trimmed by 4 bases and J by 4 bases, leaving 10 bases between them. The CDR3 has 13 residues. CDR1 is SNHLY, CDR2 FYNNEI, per germline. The CDR3 loop reads CASSVPAGETQYF. The DNA for the CDR3 is TGTGCCAGCAGTGTTCCAGCAGGAGAGACCCAGTACTTC.

The CDR3 sequence: CASNWLSSYNEQFF. In nucleotides, the CDR3 is TGTGCCAGCAATTGGCTAAGCTCCTACAATGAGCAGTTCTTC. The chain recombines TRBV6-5 with TRBJ2-1; D is unresolved. The V and J ends lost 7 bases and 0 bases respectively, with 10 bases between them. This CDR3 has 14 amino acids. The germline CDR1 and CDR2 sequences are MNHEY and SVGAGI.

The gene calls are TRBV7-8 and TRBJ2-7; TRBD1 matches 7 bases. Germline-derived CDR1 and CDR2 are SGHVS and FQNEAQ. The CDR3 loop spans 13 amino acids. The V segment lost 8 bases and the J segment 2 bases; nucleotides outside the gene matches: 6. The CDR3 region is CASSRDRAYEQYF. CDR3 DNA: TGTGCCAGCTCTCGGGACAGAGCCTACGAGCAGTACTTC.

In its sample, this clonotype was seen a few times. The V call is TRBV2, the J call TRBJ1-1, with a tentative D call TRBD1 (6 bases). Germline CDR1 is SNHLY and CDR2 is FYNNEI. V was cut by 4 bases and J by 4 bases, with 16 bases left in between. The length of the CDR3 is 15 residues. The CDR3 spells CASSASNRDTTEAFF. CDR3 in DNA: TGTGCCAGCAGTGCAAGTAACCGGGACACCACTGAAGCTTTCTTT.

This chain uses TRBV6-1 with TRBJ2-7, with 7 positions matching TRBD1. V was clipped by 5 bases and J by 5 bases; unmatched bases: 9. This CDR3 has 14 amino acids. Germline V gene data show CDR1 as MNHNS and CDR2 as SASEGT. DNA for the CDR3: TGTGCCAGCAGTACGGGACAGCCGGCGGACGAGCAGTACTTC. Translation gives CASSTGQPADEQYF.

This clonotype was found a few times. The genes are TRBV2 and TRBJ2-7; no firm D call. The length of the CDR3 is 11 residues. Per the germline V gene, CDR1 is SNHLY and CDR2 is FYNNEI. The V end lost 6 bases, the J end lost 2 bases, and 5 bases lay between the germline ends. The CDR3 DNA is TGTGCCAGCAGGGTCACCTACGAGCAGTACTTC. This sequence encodes CASRVTYEQYF.

In the case of this clonotype: This may be a read error: a much more frequent sequence differs by one nucleotide. The V gene is TRBV28, the J gene TRBJ2-1, with D possibly TRBD2 on 6 matching bases. The CDR3 runs 17 residues. V was cut by 7 bases and J by 6 bases, with 25 bases left in between. Germline lookup yields CDR1 MDHEN and CDR2 SYDVKM. The CDR3 DNA reads as TGTGCCAGCACTTCTTTCTTCATGGCGGGAAGGGGCAATGAGCAGTTCTTC. It yields the protein CASTSFFMAGRGNEQFF.

The chain recombines TRBV7-3 with TRBJ2-3; D unclear. This CDR3 comprises 12 residues. Germline values: CDR1 SGHTA, CDR2 FQGTGA. The ends were cut back, 5 bases at V and 3 bases at J, with 6 bases in the middle. The CDR3 DNA reads as TGTGCCAGCAGCGTTGAAACAGATACGCAGTATTTT. This encodes CASSVETDTQYF.

The chain couples TRBV7-9 to TRBJ2-2, with D unresolved. The CDR3 extends over 14 amino acids. Per the germline V gene, CDR1 is SEHNR and CDR2 is FQNEAQ (reference sequence). The V and J ends lost 1 base and 2 bases respectively, with 5 bases between them. DNA for the CDR3: TGTGCCAGCAGCTTAGGCAGAAACACCGGGGAGCTGTTTTTT. Its protein is CASSLGRNTGELFF.

The V and J genes are TRBV29-1 and TRBJ1-6; D is perhaps TRBD1 (5 bases). Germline V gene data show CDR1 as SQVTM and CDR2 as ANQGSEA. CDR3 length: 14 amino acids. V lost 7 bases, J lost 6 bases, and 16 bases lay in between. The CDR3: CSAAIGGRNSPLHF. The CDR3 nucleotides are TGCAGCGCCGCCATCGGGGGACGTAATTCACCCCTCCACTTT.

This chain's CDR3 is CAWSGNWDEQFF. The CDR3 DNA sequence: TGTGCCTGGAGTGGAAATTGGGATGAGCAGTTCTTC. The chain combines TRBV30 with TRBJ2-1, with D hard to call. Looked up from germline, CDR1 is GTSNPN and CDR2 is SVGIG (reference sequence). With 1 base removed from V and 8 bases from J, the gap between germline ends came to 9 bases. The CDR3 consists of 12 residues.

This chain links TRBV7-2 with TRBJ2-1; TRBD1 matches 9 bases. The CDR3 totals 13 residues. With V trimmed by 5 bases and J by 10 bases, 6 bases remained unmatched. The V gene's germline CDR1 is SGHTA and CDR2 FQGNSA. CDR3 coding DNA: TGTGCCAGCAGCAGGGACAGGGTTCAAGAGCAGTTCTTC. This translates into CASSRDRVQEQFF.

This clonotype was counted a few times. At one end the junction does not follow the germline gene, possibly because of a read error. J is TRBJ2-7 and V is TRBV10-2; D may be TRBD2 (6 bases). The CDR3 runs to 13 residues. Per the germline V gene, CDR1 is WSHSY and CDR2 is SAAADI. The CDR3 here is CAIRREPMDEQYF. CDR3 nucleotide sequence: TGTGCCATCAGACGGGAGCCCATGGACGAGCAGTACTTC.

CDR3 loop: CSVESRNEQFF. The CDR3 region has the DNA TGCAGCGTCGAGAGCAGAAATGAGCAGTTCTTC. The chain joins TRBV29-1 to TRBJ2-1; D gene ambiguous. This CDR3 has 11 residues. V lost 6 bases and J lost 7, with 10 bases in between. Germline assignment: CDR1 SQVTM and CDR2 ANQGSEA.

The V and J genes are TRBV6-1 and TRBJ2-7; D is possibly TRBD2 (5 bases). Per germline, CDR1 MNHNS and CDR2 SASEGT. V was shortened by 8 bases and J by 0 bases, with 14 bases between the two germline ends. The CDR3 loop spans 14 amino acids. In DNA form, the CDR3 reads TGTGCCAGCTTGGCCGGGATCTACTCCTACGAGCAGTACTTC. This translates into CASLAGIYSYEQYF.

Many counts were recorded for this clonotype. The CDR3 bases are TGTGCCAGCGAGGGGACGGGAAACACCATATATTTT. Protein product: CASEGTGNTIYF. V and J are TRBV12-3 or TRBV12-4 and TRBJ1-3, with D perhaps matching TRBD1 (5 bases). V shed 8 bases and J shed 4 bases, with 9 bases lying between them. The CDR3 is made up of 12 amino acids.

J is TRBJ2-7 and V is TRBV7-2, with 7 bases that match TRBD2. V trimming: 4 bases; J trimming: 1 base; junction bases outside the gene matches: 4. The CDR3 has 14 amino acids. Germline values: CDR1 SGHTA, CDR2 FQGNSA. The CDR3 is CASSSSGASYEQYF. CDR3 DNA: TGTGCCAGCAGCTCAAGCGGGGCTTCCTACGAGCAGTACTTC.

This clonotype appeared a few times. The chain is built from TRBV5-4 and TRBJ2-1; 13 bases fit TRBD2. CDR1 is SGHNT, CDR2 YYREEE, per germline (reference sequence). The CDR3 contains 17 residues. V was clipped by 0 bases and J by 9 bases; unmatched bases: 9. CDR3 sequence: CASSLVFGLAGVGEQFF. The CDR3 nucleotides read TGTGCCAGCAGCTTGGTGTTCGGACTAGCGGGAGTGGGTGAGCAGTTCTTC.

This clonotype has just a few counts. The chain uses TRBV24-1 and TRBJ2-3; D is uncertain. The ends were cut back, 1 base at V and 2 bases at J, with 6 bases in the middle. The CDR3 runs 14 residues. CDR1 is KGHDR and CDR2 is SFDVKD in the germline V gene. The CDR3 protein is CATSDFRYTDTQYF. DNA for the CDR3: TGTGCCACCAGTGATTTTCGTTACACAGATACGCAGTATTTT.

The genes are TRBV19 and TRBJ2-7; TRBD2 agrees at 8 bases. The CDR3 length is 14 residues. Germline CDR1 LNHDA, CDR2 SQIVND (reference sequence). Trimming took 3 bases from V and 6 from J; bases not matched to a gene: 7. CDR3: CASSIVTSVREQYF. The CDR3, as DNA: TGTGCCAGTAGTATCGTGACTAGCGTGCGCGAGCAGTACTTC.

The chain is built from TRBV20-1 and TRBJ2-6; D call uncertain. The length of the CDR3 is 14 residues. Germline V gene data show CDR1 as DFQATT and CDR2 as SNEGSKA (reference sequence). With 2 bases removed from V and 6 bases from J, the gap between germline ends came to 11 bases. The CDR3: CSARLPNEANVLTF. In nucleotides, the CDR3 is TGCAGTGCTAGATTACCAAACGAGGCCAACGTCCTGACTTTC.

This rearrangement joins TRBV12-3 or TRBV12-4 to TRBJ1-2; D uncertain. The CDR3 length is 13 residues. Deletions cut 6 bases from V and 0 bases from J, with 8 bases between. DNA of the CDR3: TGTGCCAGCAGCGTTACAGCTAACTATGGCTACACCTTC. It is translated as CASSVTANYGYTF.

This chain links TRBV15 with TRBJ2-1; no clear D gene. This CDR3 region has 15 residues. V was pared by 1 base and J by 2 bases, with 9 bases between. Germline loops: CDR1 LNHNV, CDR2 YYDKDF (reference sequence). CDR3 DNA sequence: TGTGCCACCAGCAGAGTTGACCGCCCCTACAATGAGCAGTTCTTC. Its translation: CATSRVDRPYNEQFF.

This clonotype was observed at least ten times. The rearrangement links TRBV20-1 to TRBJ2-7, with 12 bases that match TRBD2. V trimming: 0 bases; J trimming: 3 bases; junction bases outside the gene matches: 9. This CDR3 region has 17 residues. Germline V gene sequence: CDR1 DFQATT, CDR2 SNEGSKA (reference sequence). Here the CDR3 reads CSARDPSPSGRGYEQYF. The CDR3 nucleotides read TGCAGTGCTAGAGATCCCTCCCCTAGCGGGAGGGGCTACGAGCAGTACTTC.